A selection of T cell receptor beta chains follows, all from one sample in a study of T cells in Graves' hyperthyroidism and ophthalmopathy. Each CDR3 protein gets one entry after TCRdb re-called the multiplex PCR reads with MiXCR. The repertoire holds about 560,000 distinct CDR3 sequences, with approximately 15% as singletons. Sequencing was carried out using blood. The receptor set was obtained from a woman aged 18-29 years with Graves' hyperthyroidism. CDR3s include the opening cysteine and the closing phenylalanine or tryptophan. A D gene is named only where the DNA matches it firmly. Only some rows state a clone size, as once, few, many or a class for expanded clones.

abundance	len	d_gene	v_gene	j_gene	CDR3nt	CDR3aa
.	13	.	TRBV20-1	TRBJ2-7	TGCAGTGCTAGAGATCTAGGGTCCTACGAGCAGTACTTC	CSARDLGSYEQYF
many	14	TRBD2	TRBV7-7	TRBJ2-7	TGTGCTAGCAGCCCGGGGATAGCGGGGGACGAGCAGTACTTC	CASSPGIAGDEQYF
many	15	TRBD2	TRBV6-1	TRBJ2-1	TGTGCCAGCAGTTCCGTAGCGGGAGGGTACAATGAGCAGTTCTTC	CASSSVAGGYNEQFF
many	14	.	TRBV24-1	TRBJ1-4	TGTGCCACCAGTGATCCTTCAACTAATGAAAAACTGTTTTTT	CATSDPSTNEKLFF
few	15	.	TRBV7-9	TRBJ2-1	TGTGCCAGCAGCCTCAGGATTGGCTTGGGGAATGAGCAGTTCTTC	CASSLRIGLGNEQFF
many	14	TRBD1	TRBV12-3/TRBV12-4	TRBJ1-1	TGTGCCAGCAGGGAGACAGGGTGGTTGACTGAAGCTTTCTTT	CASRETGWLTEAFF
.	15	TRBD1	TRBV2	TRBJ2-7	TGTGCCAGCAGCTGGTCCGGGACAGGAAACTACGAGCAGTACTTC	CASSWSGTGNYEQYF
many	16	.	TRBV20-1	TRBJ2-1	TGCAGTGCTAGCCTATACGGAGCGGGTCATTACAATGAGCAGTTCTTC	CSASLYGAGHYNEQFF
many	17	TRBD2	TRBV7-2	TRBJ2-7	TGTGCCAGCAGCTTAGCGACTAGCGGGGCCCTCTCCTACGAGCAGTACTTC	CASSLATSGALSYEQYF
many	16	TRBD2	TRBV12-3/TRBV12-4	TRBJ2-3	TGTGCCAGCAGTTTAAATAGCGGGGGGGTAGCAGATACGCAGTATTTT	CASSLNSGGVADTQYF
many	13	.	TRBV6-1	TRBJ2-7	TGTGCCAGCAGTTCGCCCCCAGGGGCCGAGCAGTACTTC	CASSSPPGAEQYF
.	14	.	TRBV7-2	TRBJ2-5	TGTGCCGGCGGCTGGAGGGGGCCCGGGGAGACCCAGTACTTC	CAGGWRGPGETQYF
.	12	.	TRBV10-3	TRBJ2-5	TGTGCCATCCGTACAGAGCAAGAGACCCAGTACTTC	CAIRTEQETQYF
.	12	.	TRBV12-3/TRBV12-4	TRBJ2-2	TGTGCCAGCAGTTTAGTATCCGGGGAGCTGTTTTTT	CASSLVSGELFF
many	15	TRBD2	TRBV2	TRBJ2-3	TGTGCCAGCAGACCTTGGACTAGCGGGGGGGATACGCAGTATTTT	CASRPWTSGGDTQYF
many	13	.	TRBV5-1	TRBJ1-1	TGCGCCAGCGGAGCGAGGGATAACACTGAAGCTTTCTTT	CASGARDNTEAFF
.	14	TRBD2	TRBV5-8	TRBJ2-2	TGTGCCAGCAGCCCCGAAGGGGAGCGGGAAAAGCTGTTTTTT	CASSPEGEREKLFF
few	15	.	TRBV28	TRBJ1-1	TGTGCCAGCAGTTTCGGGAAAGGGCTTGGCACTGAAGCTTTCTTT	CASSFGKGLGTEAFF
.	14	.	TRBV10-3	TRBJ2-5	TGTGCCATCAGATCAGACAGGGAGGGCGAGACCCAGTACTTC	CAIRSDREGETQYF
many	13	.	TRBV28	TRBJ2-5	TGTGCCAGCAGTCCATCCACGCTAGAGACCCAGTACTTC	CASSPSTLETQYF
.	17	TRBD1	TRBV19	TRBJ1-2	TGTGCCAGTAATGCCCGGGACAGGGTCAGGCCTAACTATGGCTACACCTTC	CASNARDRVRPNYGYTF
many	15	TRBD2	TRBV6-2/TRBV6-3	TRBJ2-1	TGTGCCAGCAGCAAGACTAGCGGGACCTACAATGAGCAGTTCTTC	CASSKTSGTYNEQFF
many	20	TRBD1	TRBV10-3	TRBJ1-2	TGTGCCATCAGTGAGTTTGTGGACTTGGCCGGACAGGGCAAGAACTATGGCTACACCTTC	CAISEFVDLAGQGKNYGYTF
many	13	.	TRBV6-1	TRBJ2-7	TGTGCCAGCAGTGAAAATGGGCCCAACGAGCAGTACTTC	CASSENGPNEQYF
once	14	.	TRBV5-5	TRBJ1-5	TGTGCCAGCAGCTCTCGACTGCGCTTTCAGCCCCAGCATTTT	CASSSRLRFQPQHF
few	18	TRBD2	TRBV15	TRBJ2-3	TGTGCCACCAGCAGGTTTGGGAAGGGGCGGGAGCACGCAGATACGCAGTATTTT	CATSRFGKGREHADTQYF
.	13	TRBD2	TRBV6-1	TRBJ2-3	TGTGCCAGCAGACTAGCGGGATCGCATACGCAGTATTTT	CASRLAGSHTQYF
few	17	TRBD1	TRBV3-1	TRBJ2-6	TGTGCCAGCAGTTTAGGGACAGGGGCCTCCGGGGCCAACGTCCTGACTTTC	CASSLGTGASGANVLTF
.	15	TRBD2	TRBV27	TRBJ2-2	TGTGCCAGCAGTTTACTAGCGGGAGATGGCGGGGAGCTGTTTTTT	CASSLLAGDGGELFF
many	15	TRBD2	TRBV12-5	TRBJ2-1	TGTGCTAGTGGCGCTCCTAGCGGGAGTAACAGTGAGCAGTTCTTC	CASGAPSGSNSEQFF
few	14	TRBD1	TRBV5-8	TRBJ2-1	TGTGCCAGCAGCTCCGGGACAGGGTGGAATGAGCAGTTCTTC	CASSSGTGWNEQFF
.	14	TRBD1	TRBV19	TRBJ1-6	TGTGCCAGTAGTTACAGGGGGAAGAATTCACCCCTCCACTTT	CASSYRGKNSPLHF
many	14	.	TRBV6-1	TRBJ2-2	TGTGCCAGCAGAGGACGGACTAACACCGGGGAGCTGTTTTTT	CASRGRTNTGELFF
many	14	.	TRBV7-8	TRBJ1-6	TGTGCCAGCAGCTACGGACGTCCGGACTCACCCCTCCACTTT	CASSYGRPDSPLHF
few	18	TRBD1	TRBV24-1	TRBJ2-3	TGTGCCACCAGTGATCCTGGACAGGGGTTAATTGGCACAGATACGCAGTATTTT	CATSDPGQGLIGTDTQYF
many	13	TRBD1	TRBV6-1	TRBJ2-7	TGTGCCAGCAGCGCCGGGACAGCAGACGAGCAGTACTTC	CASSAGTADEQYF
.	14	TRBD1	TRBV12-3/TRBV12-4	TRBJ1-5	TGTGCCAGCAGTTGGCACAGGGGCGGTCAGCCCCAGCATTTT	CASSWHRGGQPQHF
many	14	TRBD1	TRBV2	TRBJ1-5	TGTGCCAGCAGCCAGGGGGCGATTATTCAGCCCCAGCATTTT	CASSQGAIIQPQHF
many	15	.	TRBV5-8	TRBJ2-5	TGTGCCAGCAGCTTGGCGCAGGGCAGGACGGAGACCCAGTACTTC	CASSLAQGRTETQYF
.	11	.	TRBV2	TRBJ1-1	TGTGCCAGCGAGGGGGGTCAAACGGCTTTCTTT	CASEGGQTAFF
.	11	.	TRBV7-9	TRBJ2-1	TGTGCCAGCAGCTCCGGGGCTGAGCAGTTCTTC	CASSSGAEQFF
few	16	.	TRBV4-2	TRBJ1-2	TGTGCCAGCAGCCAAACCGGCGGGGGGAGATCCTATGGCTACACCTTC	CASSQTGGGRSYGYTF
.	18	TRBD1	TRBV28	TRBJ2-1	TGTGCCAGCAGTTCTTCCCAACAGGGGCGCTACTCCTACAATGAGCAGTTCTTC	CASSSSQQGRYSYNEQFF
once	13	TRBD2	TRBV12-3/TRBV12-4	TRBJ2-1	TGTGCCAGCAGTTATAGCGGGGAAAATGAGCAGTTCTTC	CASSYSGENEQFF
few	16	TRBD2	TRBV9	TRBJ2-5	TGTGCCAGCAGCGCCGGGACTAGCGGGAGGGAAGAGACCCAGTACTTC	CASSAGTSGREETQYF
few	15	TRBD2	TRBV11-3	TRBJ2-1	TGTGCCAGCAGCGAGGAGGGGCGGGGGGGGGGTGAGCAGTTCTTC	CASSEEGRGGGEQFF
.	12	.	TRBV10-3	TRBJ1-1	TGTACCATCGCGGGCGCACCAGACGAAGCTTTCTTT	CTIAGAPDEAFF
many	16	TRBD2	TRBV27	TRBJ2-7	TGTGCCAGCAGTCCCACCGGGGGGGCACAACGGGGAGAGCAGTACTTC	CASSPTGGAQRGEQYF
few	15	.	TRBV15	TRBJ2-6	TGTGCCACCAGCAGAGGAGTCTCTGGGGCCAACGTCCTGACTTTC	CATSRGVSGANVLTF
.	15	.	TRBV19	TRBJ2-7	TGTGCCAGTAGTAATCAGGGGAAGGGCTCCTACGAGCAGTACTTC	CASSNQGKGSYEQYF